Each of the 25 T cell receptor beta chains below was sequenced from the same sample in a study of blood T cell repertoires in COVID-19. Measured with immunoSEQ multiplex PCR; TCRdb has only the in-frame clones, and not every one. The sample yields approximately 57,000 clones, about 85% seen once. Sequencing was carried out using peripheral blood. These receptor sequences come from a man aged 35-49 years with active COVID-19.

This chain joins TRBV27 and TRBJ2-3, with D hard to call. Trimming left V 3 bases short and J 2 bases short, with 12 bases between. The CDR3 extends over 15 amino acids. Germline V gene lookup returns CDR1 MNHEY and CDR2 SMNVEV (reference sequence). The CDR3 is CASSFLTQTTDTQYF. The CDR3 DNA reads as TGTGCCAGCAGTTTTCTGACACAAACCACAGATACGCAGTATTTT.

This chain joins TRBV30 and TRBJ2-5, with TRBD2 matching over 10 bases. V was pared by 8 bases and J by 4 bases, with 10 bases of the junction left unmatched. CDR3 length equals 14 residues. Germline V lookup: CDR1 GTSNPN, CDR2 SVGIG (reference sequence). The CDR3 DNA sequence: TGTGCCGGGTCGAGGACTAGCGGTGGAGAGACCCAGTACTTC. It yields the protein CAGSRTSGGETQYF. The full variable domain, rest sourced from reference TRBV30 and TRBJ2-5, is SQTIHQWPATLVQPVGSPLSLECTVEGTSNPNLYWYRQAAGRGLQLLFYSVGIGQISSEVPQNLSASRPQDRQFILSSKKLLLSDSGFYLCAGSRTSGGETQYFGPGTRLLVL.

The chain carries TRBV3-1 (or the pseudogene TRBV3-2) and TRBJ2-2; perhaps TRBD2 as D (6 bases). Germline CDR1 and CDR2: LGHDT and YNNKEL (reference sequence). The CDR3 runs to 14 residues. Trimming removed 3 bases at V and 7 bases at J, with 12 bases between. The CDR3 nucleotides are TGTGCCAGCAGCCACTCTAGCGCGAACGGGGAGCTGTTTTTT. Its protein product is CASSHSSANGELFF.

This clone was observed a handful of times. The chain uses TRBV19 and TRBJ2-3; tentative D call: TRBD2 (5 bases). Trimming took off 8 bases at V and 6 bases at J, with 12 bases between the two ends. Germline values: CDR1 LNHDA, CDR2 SQIVND (reference sequence). The CDR3 loop spans 12 amino acids. CDR3 amino acids: CASRLSGDTQYF. CDR3 coding DNA: TGTGCCAGTCGCCTTTCGGGGGATACGCAGTATTTT.

This chain joins TRBV29-1 and TRBJ2-7, with 8 bases identical to TRBD1. The CDR3 runs 12 residues. V shed 5 bases and J 6 bases; nucleotides not matched to a gene: 6. The germline CDR1 and CDR2 sequences are SQVTM and ANQGSEA. The CDR3 loop is CSVSRTGSEQYF. In nucleotides, the CDR3 is TGCAGCGTTTCCCGGACAGGGAGCGAGCAGTACTTC.

The chain recombines TRBV2 with TRBJ1-2; 9 bases are shared with TRBD1. Germline loops: CDR1 SNHLY, CDR2 FYNNEI. CDR3 length: 15 residues. Germline trimming cut 4 bases from V and 4 bases from J; bases unmatched to any gene: 7. The CDR3 region is CASSAQGARSYGYTF. DNA for the CDR3: TGTGCCAGCAGTGCACAGGGGGCGCGGTCCTATGGCTACACCTTC. Supplemented by reference TRBV2 and TRBJ1-2, the full variable domain reads EPEVTQTPSHQVTQMGQEVILRCVPISNHLYFYWYRQILGQKVEFLVSFYNNEISEKSEIFDDQFSVERPDGSNFTLKIRSTKLEDSAMYFCASSAQGARSYGYTFGSGTRLTVV.

This chain joins TRBV24-1 and TRBJ1-2; 7 positions match TRBD1. V shed 5 bases and J 7 bases; nucleotides not matched to a gene: 18. The CDR3 totals 17 residues. Germline assignment: CDR1 KGHDR and CDR2 SFDVKD. The CDR3 bases are TGTGCCACCAGTGCCTCACAGGGGAGTATGGACCTTGGTGGCTACACCTTC. It encodes CATSASQGSMDLGGYTF.

The chain carries TRBV14 and TRBJ2-4; the D gene is possibly TRBD1 (5 bases). Per the germline V gene, CDR1 is SGHDN and CDR2 is FVKESK. CDR3 length: 16 amino acids. V was trimmed by 1 base and J by 8 bases, leaving 18 bases between them. The CDR3 loop is CASSQGYGRAGDIQYF. CDR3 sequence (DNA): TGTGCCAGCAGCCAAGGTTACGGCAGGGCAGGAGACATTCAGTACTTC.

J is TRBJ2-1 and V is TRBV28, with TRBD2 matching 9 bases. The V gene's germline CDR1 is MDHEN and CDR2 SYDVKM. The J segment lost 8 bases and the V segment lost 10 bases, leaving 6 bases of the junction unmatched. The length of the CDR3 is 12 residues. DNA for the CDR3: TGTGCCAATAGCGGGAGTACGGATGAGCAGTTCTTC. This translates into CANSGSTDEQFF.

This chain connects TRBV6-5 to TRBJ2-1; 8 bases are shared with TRBD2. Germline trimming cut 5 bases from V and 4 bases from J; bases unmatched to any gene: 7. CDR3 size: 15 residues. Germline loops: CDR1 MNHEY, CDR2 SVGAGI. CDR3 sequence: CASSHRREGYNEQFF. The CDR3 nucleotides are TGTGCCAGCAGTCATCGACGGGAGGGGTACAATGAGCAGTTCTTC.

The rearrangement uses TRBV28 and TRBJ2-3; 10 positions agree with TRBD2. The CDR3 totals 18 residues. V lost 6 bases to trimming and J lost 3 bases; unmatched junction nucleotides: 15. The germline V gene encodes CDR1 MDHEN and CDR2 SYDVKM. The CDR3 spells CASRGQGRASGRTDTQYF. The CDR3 coding sequence is TGTGCCAGCAGGGGGCAGGGGAGGGCTAGCGGGAGAACAGATACGCAGTATTTT.

The rearrangement uses TRBV7-3 and TRBJ2-1, with TRBD2 identical over 14 bases. CDR3 length: 16 amino acids. V dropped 5 bases and J dropped 7; count of bases not matched to a gene: 7. Per the germline V gene, CDR1 is SGHTA and CDR2 is FQGTGA. The CDR3 is CASSPYGTSGSNEQFF. The CDR3 DNA reads as TGTGCCAGCAGCCCATACGGGACTAGCGGGAGTAATGAGCAGTTCTTC.

The chain combines TRBV7-9 with TRBJ2-5; 8 bases are shared with TRBD2. CDR1 SEHNR and CDR2 FQNEAQ come from the germline V gene (reference sequence). This CDR3 is 15 amino acids long. V gave up 5 bases and J gave up 5 bases; unmatched junction bases: 10. The CDR3 region is CASSPEREMGETQYF. CDR3 sequence (DNA): TGTGCCAGCAGCCCCGAGCGGGAGATGGGTGAGACCCAGTACTTC.

This rearrangement joins TRBV29-1 to TRBJ1-1, with 8 bases fitting TRBD1. V lost 6 bases and J lost 7; bases outside the gene matches: 7. CDR3 size: 12 residues. The germline CDR1 and CDR2 sequences are SQVTM and ANQGSEA. Here the CDR3 DNA reads TGCAGCGTCACGGACAGGGAACTTGAAGCTTTCTTT. Amino acids: CSVTDRELEAFF. Filled out from reference TRBV29-1 and TRBJ1-1, the complete variable domain reads SAVISQKPSRDICQRGTSLTIQCQVDSQVTMMFWYRQQPGQSLTLIATANQGSEATYESGFVIDKFPISRPNLTFSTLTVSNMSPEDSSIYLCSVTDRELEAFFGQGTRLTVV.

This rearrangement joins TRBV7-6 to TRBJ1-2; the D is unclear. The CDR3 has 15 amino acids. Trimming left V 1 base short and J 2 bases short, with 11 bases between. Germline V gives CDR1 SGHVS, CDR2 FNYEAQ. CDR3 in amino acids: CASSLGPARNYGYTF. The CDR3 nucleotides read TGTGCCAGCAGCTTAGGTCCTGCCAGGAACTATGGCTACACCTTC.

V gene TRBV5-1 combines with J gene TRBJ2-7; maybe TRBD1 (5 bases). The CDR3 loop spans 14 amino acids. V gave up 2 bases and J gave up 0 bases, with 9 bases separating them. Germline CDR1 reads SGHRS; CDR2 reads YFSETQ. CDR3 sequence reads: CASSLQASSYEQYF. CDR3 nucleotides: TGCGCCAGCAGCTTACAGGCGAGCTCCTACGAGCAGTACTTC.

This clone was detected only once. The chain couples TRBV3-1 (or the pseudogene TRBV3-2) to TRBJ2-5; 10 bases match TRBD2. Germline V gene lookup returns CDR1 LGHDT and CDR2 YNNKEL (reference sequence). The V gene end was trimmed by 1 base and the J gene end by 5 bases; junction bases not matched to a gene: 7. This CDR3 spans 16 amino acids. The chain's CDR3 is CASSQGRLAGGETQYF. The CDR3 region has the DNA TGTGCCAGCAGCCAAGGGAGACTAGCGGGTGGGGAGACCCAGTACTTC.

This chain connects TRBV29-1 to TRBJ2-7, with 8 bases matching TRBD1. The germline V gene has CDR1 SQVTM and CDR2 ANQGSEA. The V segment lost 5 bases and the J segment 6 bases; nucleotides outside the gene matches: 9. CDR3 length: 13 residues. The CDR3 here is CSVQGATGSEQYF. The CDR3 nucleotides are TGCAGCGTTCAGGGGGCAACGGGCTCCGAGCAGTACTTC.

This chain connects TRBV5-1 to TRBJ2-1, with a tentative D call TRBD1 (6 bases). There are 14 residues in the CDR3. Germline V gives CDR1 SGHRS, CDR2 YFSETQ. V was cut by 6 bases and J by 2 bases, with 12 bases left in between. The CDR3 DNA reads TGCGCCAGCAACCGGGACACTGCCTACAATGAGCAGTTCTTC. This translates into CASNRDTAYNEQFF.

This clone has a handful of counts. J is TRBJ1-5 and V is TRBV19, with D unresolved. The V end was cut by 9 bases, the J end by 0 bases, with 12 bases between. CDR1 and CDR2 (germline): LNHDA, SQIVND (reference sequence). The CDR3 has 14 residues. CDR3 amino acids: CASDTRDSNQPQHF. The CDR3 DNA sequence: TGTGCCAGCGACACTAGAGATAGCAATCAGCCCCAGCATTTT.

In its sample, this clone was seen once. V gene TRBV29-1 combines with J gene TRBJ2-1, with unresolved D. Germline CDR1 is SQVTM and CDR2 is ANQGSEA. The CDR3 runs to 12 residues. V was clipped by 4 bases and J by 0 bases, with 4 bases between them. The DNA for the CDR3 is TGCAGCGTTGGTAGCTCCTACAATGAGCAGTTCTTC. Translating gives CSVGSSYNEQFF.

This clone was counted once. J is TRBJ2-1 and V is TRBV15; 7 bases align to TRBD2. CDR1 is LNHNV and CDR2 is YYDKDF in the germline V gene (reference sequence). J was trimmed by 5 bases and V by 4 bases; bases with no gene match: 11. This CDR3 comprises 16 residues. The CDR3 spells CATSTEEGLADNEQFF. As DNA, the CDR3 is TGTGCCACCAGCACCGAGGAGGGTCTAGCGGACAATGAGCAGTTCTTC.

This clone occurred once. The chain carries TRBV5-8 and TRBJ1-6; a possible D gene is TRBD1 (6 bases). The CDR3 is 15 residues long. Germline lookup yields CDR1 SGHTS and CDR2 YDEGEE. V was pared by 0 bases and J by 3 bases, with 7 bases between. The CDR3 sequence: CASSLARGYNSPLHF. Written as DNA, the CDR3 is TGTGCCAGCAGCTTGGCCAGGGGCTATAATTCACCCCTCCACTTT. Full variable domain (outside the CDR3, taken from reference TRBV5-8 and TRBJ1-6): EAGVTQSPTHLIKTRGQQATLRCSPISGHTSVYWYQQALGLGLQFLLWYDEGEERNRGNFPPRFSGRQFPNYSSELNVNALELEDSALYLCASSLARGYNSPLHFGNGTRLTVT.

The chain combines TRBV11-2 with TRBJ1-1, with D possibly being TRBD1 (5 bases). Trimming stripped 5 bases from V and 3 bases from J, with 19 bases between. The germline gives CDR1 SGHAT, CDR2 FQNNGV. The CDR3 runs to 16 residues. Here the CDR3 DNA reads TGTGCCAGCAGCCCCTTTCAATTTGACAGATACACTGAAGCTTTCTTT. Translating it yields CASSPFQFDRYTEAFF.

The chain carries TRBV9 and TRBJ2-3; no clear D. CDR1 SGDLS and CDR2 YYNGEE come from the germline V gene. Trimming removed 0 bases at V and 5 bases at J, with 19 bases between. The CDR3 length is 17 residues. The CDR3 DNA is TGTGCCAGCAGCGTAGGGAGCTTGACGCCAGAGTTAGATACGCAGTATTTT. Its protein is CASSVGSLTPELDTQYF.